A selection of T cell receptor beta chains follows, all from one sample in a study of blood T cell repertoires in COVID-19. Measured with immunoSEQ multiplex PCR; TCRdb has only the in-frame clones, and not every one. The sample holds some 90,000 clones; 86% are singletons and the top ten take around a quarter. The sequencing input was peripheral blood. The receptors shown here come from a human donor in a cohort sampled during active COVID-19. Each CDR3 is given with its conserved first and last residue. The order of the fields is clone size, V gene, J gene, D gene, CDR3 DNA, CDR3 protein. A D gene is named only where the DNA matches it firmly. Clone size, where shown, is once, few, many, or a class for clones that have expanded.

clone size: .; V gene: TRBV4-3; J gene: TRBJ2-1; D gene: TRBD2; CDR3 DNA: TGCGCCAGCAGCCGCACTAGCGGGGGGACCTACAATGAGCAGTTCTTC; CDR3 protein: CASSRTSGGTYNEQFF
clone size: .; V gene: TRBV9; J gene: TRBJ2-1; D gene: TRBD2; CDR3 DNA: TGTGCCAGCAGCGTAATAGGGACTAGCGGTCCCCTGGAGCAGTTCTTC; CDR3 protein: CASSVIGTSGPLEQFF
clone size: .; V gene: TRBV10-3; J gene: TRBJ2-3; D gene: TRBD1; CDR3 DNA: TGTGCCATCAGTGAGGGGACAGGGCCCCCAGATACGCAGTATTTT; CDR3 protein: CAISEGTGPPDTQYF
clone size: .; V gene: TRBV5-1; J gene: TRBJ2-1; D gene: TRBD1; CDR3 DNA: TGCGCCAGCAGCTTACCCGGGACAGCTAACAATGAGCAGTTCTTC; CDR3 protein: CASSLPGTANNEQFF
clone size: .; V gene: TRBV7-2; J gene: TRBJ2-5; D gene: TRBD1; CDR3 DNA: TGTGCCAGCAGCTTTCAGGGGGCTCGTCAAGAGACCCAGTACTTC; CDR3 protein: CASSFQGARQETQYF
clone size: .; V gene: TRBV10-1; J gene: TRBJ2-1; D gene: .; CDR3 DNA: TGCGCCAGCAGTGCAACGGTCTCCTACAATGAGCAGTTCTTC; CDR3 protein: CASSATVSYNEQFF
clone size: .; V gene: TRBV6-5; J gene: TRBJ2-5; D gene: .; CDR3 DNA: TGTGCCAGCAGTTACTCGCCCGCGGAGACCCAGTACTTC; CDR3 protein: CASSYSPAETQYF
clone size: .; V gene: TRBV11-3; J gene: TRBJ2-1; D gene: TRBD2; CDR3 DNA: TGTGCCAGCAGCTTGGGCGGGAGCTCCTACAATGAGCAGTTCTTC; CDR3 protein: CASSLGGSSYNEQFF
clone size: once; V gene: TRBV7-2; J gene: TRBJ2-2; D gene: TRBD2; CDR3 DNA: TGTGCCAGCAGCAATAGCGGGGGGGCCGGGGAGCTGTTTTTT; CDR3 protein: CASSNSGGAGELFF
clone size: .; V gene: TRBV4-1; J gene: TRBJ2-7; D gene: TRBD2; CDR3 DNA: TGCGCCAGCAGCCTAGCGGGTTCCCCCTACGAGCAGTACTTC; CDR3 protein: CASSLAGSPYEQYF
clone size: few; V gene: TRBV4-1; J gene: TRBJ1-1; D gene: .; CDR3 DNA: TGCGCCAGCAGCCAGCCCCGCGAGATGAACACTGAAGCTTTCTTT; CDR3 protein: CASSQPREMNTEAFF
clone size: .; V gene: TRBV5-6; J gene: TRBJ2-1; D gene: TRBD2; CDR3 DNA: TGTGCCAGCAGCAGACTAGCGCCCCAAGGGAGTGAGCAGTTCTTC; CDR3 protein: CASSRLAPQGSEQFF
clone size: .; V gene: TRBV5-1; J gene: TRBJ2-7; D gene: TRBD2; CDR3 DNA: TGCGCCAGCAGCCTCCTAGCGGGTCACTCCTACGAGCAGTACTTC; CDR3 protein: CASSLLAGHSYEQYF
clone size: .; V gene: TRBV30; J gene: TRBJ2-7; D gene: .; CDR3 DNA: TGTGCCTGGAGTGTGAGACTTAGCTCCTACGAGCAGTACTTC; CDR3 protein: CAWSVRLSSYEQYF
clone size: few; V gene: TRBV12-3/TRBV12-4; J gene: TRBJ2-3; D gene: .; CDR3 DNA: TGTGCCAGCAGTTTCGGGGGCACAGATACGCAGTATTTT; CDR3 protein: CASSFGGTDTQYF
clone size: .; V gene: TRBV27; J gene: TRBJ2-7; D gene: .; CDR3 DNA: TGTGCCAGCAGTACGAGGGAAGGATCCGACGAGCAGTACTTC; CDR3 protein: CASSTREGSDEQYF